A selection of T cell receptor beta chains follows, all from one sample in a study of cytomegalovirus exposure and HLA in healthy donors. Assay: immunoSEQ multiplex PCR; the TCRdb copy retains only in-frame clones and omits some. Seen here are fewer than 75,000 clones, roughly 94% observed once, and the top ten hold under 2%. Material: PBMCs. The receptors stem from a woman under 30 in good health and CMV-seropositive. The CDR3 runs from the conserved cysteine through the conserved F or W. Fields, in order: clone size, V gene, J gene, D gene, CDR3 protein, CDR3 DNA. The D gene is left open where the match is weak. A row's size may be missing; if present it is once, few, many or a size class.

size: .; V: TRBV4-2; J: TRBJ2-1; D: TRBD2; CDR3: CASSQGTSGGYEQFF; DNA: TGTGCCAGCAGCCAAGGCACTAGCGGGGGGTATGAGCAGTTCTTC
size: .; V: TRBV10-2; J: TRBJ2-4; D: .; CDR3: CASSDQENIQYF; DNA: TGCGCCAGCAGTGACCAGGAAAACATTCAGTACTTC
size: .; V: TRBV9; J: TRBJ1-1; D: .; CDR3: CASSVVEGMNTEAFF; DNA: TGTGCCAGCAGCGTAGTGGAGGGAATGAACACTGAAGCTTTCTTT
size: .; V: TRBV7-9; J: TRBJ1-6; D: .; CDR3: CASSLEGRTIVRSPLHF; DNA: TGTGCCAGCAGCTTAGAGGGGCGGACAATCGTCCGTTCACCCCTCCACTTT
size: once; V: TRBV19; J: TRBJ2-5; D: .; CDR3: CASRRDRREETQYF; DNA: TGTGCCAGTAGGCGCGACAGAAGGGAAGAGACCCAGTACTTC
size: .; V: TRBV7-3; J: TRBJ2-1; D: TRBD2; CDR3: CASSLTSGFNNEQFF; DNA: TGTGCCAGCAGCTTAACTAGCGGGTTTAACAATGAGCAGTTCTTC
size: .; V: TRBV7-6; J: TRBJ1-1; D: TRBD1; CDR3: CASSAQTGGNTEAFF; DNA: TGTGCCAGCAGCGCCCAGACAGGGGGGAACACTGAAGCTTTCTTT
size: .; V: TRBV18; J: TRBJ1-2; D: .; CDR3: CASSPPAGNYGYTF; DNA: TGTGCCAGCTCACCACCGGCGGGGAACTATGGCTACACCTTC
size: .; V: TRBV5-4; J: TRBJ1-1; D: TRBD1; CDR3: CASSWDREGTEAFF; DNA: TGTGCCAGCAGCTGGGACAGGGAGGGAACTGAAGCTTTCTTT
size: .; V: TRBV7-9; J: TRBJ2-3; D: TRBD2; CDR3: CASSLRGMKAGATDTQYF; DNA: TGTGCCAGCAGCTTAAGGGGGATGAAAGCGGGGGCCACAGATACGCAGTATTTT
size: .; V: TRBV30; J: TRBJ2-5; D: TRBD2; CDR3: CAWSVSSGGKETQYF; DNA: TGTGCCTGGAGTGTTTCTAGCGGGGGGAAGGAGACCCAGTACTTC
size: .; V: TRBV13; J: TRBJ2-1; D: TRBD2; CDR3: CASSARLLAGDEQFF; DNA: TGTGCCAGCAGCGCTCGGTTGCTAGCGGGGGATGAGCAGTTCTTC
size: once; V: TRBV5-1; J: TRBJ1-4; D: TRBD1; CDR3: CASSLAGTATTNEKLFF; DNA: TGCGCCAGCAGCTTGGCGGGGACAGCCACAACTAATGAAAAACTGTTTTTT
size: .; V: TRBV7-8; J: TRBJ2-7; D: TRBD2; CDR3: CASSLGPGGPLTYEQYF; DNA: TGTGCCAGCAGCTTAGGGCCGGGGGGGCCCCTAACCTACGAGCAGTACTTC
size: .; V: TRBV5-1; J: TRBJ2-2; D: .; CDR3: CANSGGQAGELFF; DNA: TGCGCCAACTCCGGGGGTCAGGCCGGGGAGCTGTTTTTT
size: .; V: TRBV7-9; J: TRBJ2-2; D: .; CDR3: CASSFPSLTGSGTGELFF; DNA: TGTGCCAGCAGCTTCCCCTCTTTAACAGGGTCGGGCACCGGGGAGCTGTTTTTT
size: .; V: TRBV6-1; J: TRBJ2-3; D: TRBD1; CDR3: CASSDPQGATDTQYF; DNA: TGTGCCAGCAGTGACCCCCAGGGGGCCACAGATACGCAGTATTTT
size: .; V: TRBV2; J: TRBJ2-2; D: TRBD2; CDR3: CASRKTSGSPGELFF; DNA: TGTGCCAGCAGAAAAACTAGCGGGAGTCCCGGGGAGCTGTTTTTT
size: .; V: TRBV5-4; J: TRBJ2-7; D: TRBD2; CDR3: CASSFEGLANRQYF; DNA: TGTGCCAGCAGCTTTGAAGGACTAGCGAATCGGCAGTACTTC
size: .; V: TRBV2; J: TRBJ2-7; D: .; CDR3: CASGAGGTYEQYF; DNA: TGTGCCAGCGGGGCAGGGGGGACCTACGAGCAGTACTTC
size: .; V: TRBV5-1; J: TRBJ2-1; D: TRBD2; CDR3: CASSVLAGGYNEQFF; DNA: TGCGCCAGCAGCGTGCTAGCGGGGGGATACAATGAGCAGTTCTTC
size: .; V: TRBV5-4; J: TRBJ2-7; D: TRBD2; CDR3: CASGLAGKYEQYF; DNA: TGTGCCAGCGGACTAGCGGGGAAATACGAGCAGTACTTC
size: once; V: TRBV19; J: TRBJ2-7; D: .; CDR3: CASSIVLSYEQYF; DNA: TGTGCCAGTAGTATAGTCCTATCCTACGAGCAGTACTTC
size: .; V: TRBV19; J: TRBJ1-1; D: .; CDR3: CASSIIPGESTEAFF; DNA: TGTGCCAGTAGTATTATTCCAGGCGAGTCGACTGAAGCTTTCTTT
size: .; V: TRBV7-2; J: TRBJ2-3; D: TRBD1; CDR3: CASSDRGGDTQYF; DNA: TGTGCCAGCAGCGACAGGGGTGGCGATACGCAGTATTTT
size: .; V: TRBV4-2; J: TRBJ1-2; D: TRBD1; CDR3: CASSQVLLGQGGDGYTF; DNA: TGTGCCAGCAGCCAAGTTCTGCTAGGACAGGGAGGGGATGGCTACACCTTC
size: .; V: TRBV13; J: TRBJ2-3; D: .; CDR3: CASSLGTGSAGTDTQYF; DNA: TGTGCCAGCAGCTTAGGTACCGGGAGCGCGGGTACAGATACGCAGTATTTT
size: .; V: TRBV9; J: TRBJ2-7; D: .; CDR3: CASSADQGLRSEQYF; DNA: TGTGCCAGCAGCGCGGACCAGGGGCTAAGAAGTGAGCAGTACTTC
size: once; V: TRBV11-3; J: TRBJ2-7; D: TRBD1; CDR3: CASSSLGTGYYEQYF; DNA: TGTGCCAGCAGCTCCCTCGGGACAGGGTACTACGAGCAGTACTTC
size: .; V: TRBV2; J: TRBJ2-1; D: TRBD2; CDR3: CASSETSGELGEQFF; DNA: TGTGCCAGCAGTGAGACTAGCGGGGAGTTGGGTGAGCAGTTCTTC
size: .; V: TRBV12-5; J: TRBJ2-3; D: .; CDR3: CASGLERPSTDTQYF; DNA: TGTGCTAGTGGTTTGGAGCGACCCAGCACAGATACGCAGTATTTT
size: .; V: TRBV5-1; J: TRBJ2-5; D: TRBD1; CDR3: CASSVGTVGETQYF; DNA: TGCGCCAGCAGCGTCGGGACAGTAGGGGAGACCCAGTACTTC
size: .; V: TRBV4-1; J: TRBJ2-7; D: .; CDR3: CASSQGSGYEQYF; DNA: TGCGCCAGCAGCCAAGGGTCAGGGTACGAGCAGTACTTC
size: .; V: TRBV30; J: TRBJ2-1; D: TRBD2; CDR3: CAWNSGRAGEQFF; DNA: TGTGCCTGGAATAGCGGGAGGGCCGGGGAGCAGTTCTTC
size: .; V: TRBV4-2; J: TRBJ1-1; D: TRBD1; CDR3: CASNLNLRGQGSSSTEAFF; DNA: TGTGCCAGCAACTTGAACTTACGGGGACAGGGATCTTCGAGCACTGAAGCTTTCTTT
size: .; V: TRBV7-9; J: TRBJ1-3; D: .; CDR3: CASSTPFGGEIRIGNTIYF; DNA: TGTGCCAGCAGCACCCCGTTTGGGGGGGAAATTCGAATTGGGAACACCATATATTTT
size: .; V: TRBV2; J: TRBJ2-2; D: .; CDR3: CASSLELAANTGELFF; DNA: TGTGCCAGCAGTTTGGAACTAGCCGCGAACACCGGGGAGCTGTTTTTT
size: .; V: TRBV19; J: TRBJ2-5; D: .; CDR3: CASRPTREMGETQYF; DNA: TGTGCCAGTAGACCTACGAGGGAAATGGGAGAGACCCAGTACTTC
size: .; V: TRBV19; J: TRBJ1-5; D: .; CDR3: CASSTISGLKQPQHF; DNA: TGTGCCAGTAGTACGATTTCAGGGCTTAAGCAGCCCCAGCATTTT
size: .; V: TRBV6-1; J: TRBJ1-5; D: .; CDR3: CASTPRTGNQPQHF; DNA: TGTGCCAGCACCCCCCGGACTGGGAATCAGCCCCAGCATTTT
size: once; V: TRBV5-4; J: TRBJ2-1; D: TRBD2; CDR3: CASSPTLAGGSYNEQFF; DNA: TGTGCCAGCAGCCCCACCCTAGCGGGAGGATCATACAATGAGCAGTTCTTC
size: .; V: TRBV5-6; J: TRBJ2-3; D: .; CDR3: CASSLGGGAKTDTQYF; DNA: TGTGCCAGCAGCTTGGGTGGGGGGGCGAAAACAGATACGCAGTATTTT
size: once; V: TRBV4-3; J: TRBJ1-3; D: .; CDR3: CASSQERAATIYF; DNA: TGCGCCAGCAGCCAAGAGAGGGCCGCCACCATATATTTT
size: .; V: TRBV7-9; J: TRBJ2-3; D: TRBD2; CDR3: CASSSQWERGRTDTQYF; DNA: TGTGCCAGCAGCTCCCAGTGGGAGCGGGGCCGCACAGATACGCAGTATTTT
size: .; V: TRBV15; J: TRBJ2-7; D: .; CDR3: CATSGTSSGEQYF; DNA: TGTGCCACCTCCGGGACTTCTAGTGGCGAGCAGTACTTC
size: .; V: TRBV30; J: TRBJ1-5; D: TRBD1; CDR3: CAWSRTGRMGQPQHF; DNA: TGTGCCTGGAGTAGGACAGGGAGGATGGGTCAGCCCCAGCATTTT
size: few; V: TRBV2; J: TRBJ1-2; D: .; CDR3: CASEGRVYGYTF; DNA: TGTGCCAGCGAGGGGAGGGTCTATGGCTACACCTTC
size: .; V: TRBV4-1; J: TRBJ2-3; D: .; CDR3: CASSQVPFGISTDTQYF; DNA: TGCGCCAGCAGCCAGGTCCCCTTCGGGATCAGCACAGATACGCAGTATTTT
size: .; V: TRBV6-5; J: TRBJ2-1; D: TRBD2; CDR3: CASSYEGLAGRNEQFF; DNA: TGTGCCAGCAGTTACGAGGGACTAGCGGGACGCAATGAGCAGTTCTTC
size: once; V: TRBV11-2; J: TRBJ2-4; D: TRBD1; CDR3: CASSLQGQGVNIQYF; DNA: TGTGCCAGCAGCTTACAAGGACAGGGAGTGAACATTCAGTACTTC
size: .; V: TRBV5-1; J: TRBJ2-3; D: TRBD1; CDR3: CASSRGSTGGIRTDTQYF; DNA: TGCGCCAGCAGCCGGGGGTCGACAGGGGGGATCCGCACAGATACGCAGTATTTT
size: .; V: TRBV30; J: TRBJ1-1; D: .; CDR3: CAWGRNTEAFF; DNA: TGTGCCTGGGGGAGGAACACTGAAGCTTTCTTT
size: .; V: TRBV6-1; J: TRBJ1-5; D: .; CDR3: CASSDGGQPQHF; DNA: TGTGCCAGCAGTGATGGGGGCCAGCCCCAGCATTTT